The rows below give T cell receptor beta chains drawn from one sample of a study of blood T cells in healthy people across ages. TCRdb redid the calling of the 5' RACE reads with MiXCR, one entry per CDR3 protein. The repertoire holds some 1.1 million distinct CDR3 sequences, with more than 30% as singletons. The sample taken for sequencing was blood. The receptors shown here come from a man younger than 35 in good health. CDR3s include the opening cysteine and the closing phenylalanine or tryptophan. Fields, in order: D gene, J gene, clone size, V gene, CDR3 protein, CDR3 DNA. The D gene is left open where the match is weak. Clone size appears in some rows only: once, few, many, or a class for an expanded clone.

- TRBJ2-5 few TRBV5-1 CASSLSRGEQYF TGCGCCAGCAGCTTGAGTAGGGGGGAGCAGTACTTC
- TRBJ1-1 - TRBV7-2 CASSLVVQALEAFF TGTGCCAGCAGCTTAGTTGTCCAGGCGCTGGAAGCTTTCTTT
TRBD1 TRBJ1-4 few TRBV9 CASSATGGVANEKLFF TGTGCCAGCAGCGCCACAGGGGGAGTTGCTAATGAAAAACTGTTTTTT
TRBD2 TRBJ2-1 - TRBV7-2 CASSLAGLGDNEQFF TGTGCCAGCAGCTTAGCGGGACTAGGGGACAATGAGCAGTTCTTC
- TRBJ2-3 once TRBV7-2 CASSLLARGADTQYF TGTGCCAGCAGCTTATTGGCTCGAGGCGCAGATACGCAGTATTTT
- TRBJ2-7 - TRBV5-1 CASSLDTTTISYEQYF TGCGCCAGCAGCTTGGATACTACTACTATCTCCTACGAGCAGTACTTC
TRBD1 TRBJ2-5 once TRBV20-1 CSARATGGLQETQYF TGCAGTGCTAGGGCGACAGGGGGGCTCCAAGAGACCCAGTACTTC
TRBD2 TRBJ2-3 - TRBV27 CTSSPERRGGRDTQYF TGTACCAGCAGCCCGGAGAGGCGGGGGGGCAGGGATACGCAGTATTTT
- TRBJ1-1 - TRBV2 CAREQERGANTEAFF TGTGCCAGAGAACAGGAACGGGGCGCGAACACTGAAGCTTTCTTT
- TRBJ1-5 many TRBV29-1 CSVGRDGSNQPQHF TGCAGCGTCGGCCGGGACGGTAGCAATCAGCCCCAGCATTTT
- TRBJ2-3 - TRBV5-1 CASSLIESRPALGTDTQYF TGCGCCAGCAGCTTGATTGAGAGCCGGCCAGCTTTAGGCACAGATACGCAGTATTTT
- TRBJ1-6 few TRBV7-9 CASSLGTAINSPLHF TGTGCCAGCAGCTTAGGGACAGCAATTAATTCACCCCTCCACTTT
- TRBJ1-2 - TRBV7-2 CASSYSRTSVYTF TGTGCCAGCAGCTACAGCCGGACGTCTGTCTACACCTTC
- TRBJ1-1 few TRBV3-1 CASTPSDTSNTEAFF TGTGCCAGCACCCCATCCGACACCTCTAACACTGAAGCTTTCTTT
- TRBJ2-3 - TRBV20-1 CSARDSGPDTQYF TGCAGTGCTAGAGATTCAGGGCCAGATACGCAGTATTTT
TRBD2 TRBJ2-1 - TRBV20-1 CSARGWTSGPHNEQFF TGCAGTGCCAGAGGATGGACTAGCGGACCCCACAATGAGCAGTTCTTC
- TRBJ2-2 few TRBV7-6 CASSWGRSNTGELFF TGTGCCAGCAGCTGGGGACGGTCGAACACCGGGGAGCTGTTTTTT
- TRBJ1-5 - TRBV4-2 CASSQEQVGHMAQHF TGTGCCAGCAGCCAAGAGCAGGTGGGTCACATGGCCCAGCATTTT
TRBD1 TRBJ1-4 - TRBV6-5 CASSYSSQGELFF TGTGCCAGCAGTTACTCGTCACAGGGGGAACTGTTTTTT